A selection of T cell receptor beta chains follows, all from one sample in a study of CD8+CD57+ T cells in acquired aplastic anemia. From the reads, TCRdb called clonotypes with MiXCR, one entry per CDR3 protein. This sample has approximately 70,000 distinct CDR3 sequences; about 50% occur once, and the top ten carry roughly 2.5%. The sequencing input was sorted CD4+, CD8+, or CD8+CD57+ T cells (not recorded which) from PBMCs. The receptors stem from a human donor in good health, serving as a control. CDR3s include the opening cysteine and the closing phenylalanine or tryptophan. Fields, in order: J gene, V gene, clone size, D gene, CDR3 DNA, CDR3 protein. The D gene is left open where the match is weak. Rows may omit the clone size; those that give it use once, few, many or a size class.

j_call: TRBJ2-1; v_call: TRBV7-3; clone_size: -; d_call: TRBD2; cdr3_nt: TGTGCCAGCAGCGCGGGACTAGCGGTATACAATGAGCAGTTCTTC; cdr3_aa: CASSAGLAVYNEQFF
j_call: TRBJ1-1; v_call: TRBV12-3/TRBV12-4; clone_size: -; d_call: -; cdr3_nt: TGTGCCAACAGCCCCGCGACAAGGGGGGATCTGTTGCAAGCCTTCTTT; cdr3_aa: CANSPATRGDLLQAFF
j_call: TRBJ2-3; v_call: TRBV19; clone_size: few; d_call: TRBD2; cdr3_nt: TGTGCCAGTAGTACCACCTTCTGGCCGGGCGGAGCGGGAGTTGCCACAGATACGCAGTATTTT; cdr3_aa: CASSTTFWPGGAGVATDTQYF
j_call: TRBJ1-1; v_call: TRBV15; clone_size: -; d_call: -; cdr3_nt: TGTGCCACCAGCTTCAGAAACACTGAAGCTTTCTTT; cdr3_aa: CATSFRNTEAFF
j_call: TRBJ2-4; v_call: TRBV6-1; clone_size: many; d_call: TRBD1; cdr3_nt: TGTGCCAGCAGACAACAGGGGGTCGGGATTCAGTACTTC; cdr3_aa: CASRQQGVGIQYF
j_call: TRBJ1-6; v_call: TRBV20-1; clone_size: few; d_call: TRBD1; cdr3_nt: TGCAGTGTCAGGGGGGACAGGTGGGATTCACCCCTCCACTTT; cdr3_aa: CSVRGDRWDSPLHF
j_call: TRBJ1-2; v_call: TRBV7-9; clone_size: -; d_call: -; cdr3_nt: TGTGCCAGCAGCCCATCCGGGACCGACTTTATGGGCTACACCTTC; cdr3_aa: CASSPSGTDFMGYTF
j_call: TRBJ2-6; v_call: TRBV19; clone_size: -; d_call: TRBD1; cdr3_nt: TGTGCCAGTAGGGACAGGGTCCTGACTTTC; cdr3_aa: CASRDRVLTF
j_call: TRBJ2-5; v_call: TRBV25-1; clone_size: -; d_call: TRBD1; cdr3_nt: TGTGCCAGCAGTGAGTCAGGGGGCTCAGAGACCCAGTACTTC; cdr3_aa: CASSESGGSETQYF
j_call: TRBJ1-3; v_call: TRBV10-3; clone_size: -; d_call: -; cdr3_nt: TGTGCCATCAGGAGGTCTGATGGGGACACCATATATTTT; cdr3_aa: CAIRRSDGDTIYF
j_call: TRBJ2-1; v_call: TRBV15; clone_size: few; d_call: TRBD2; cdr3_nt: TGTGCCACCAGCAGAGGGTCGGCGGGGGGCTACAATGAGCAGTTCTTC; cdr3_aa: CATSRGSAGGYNEQFF
j_call: TRBJ2-3; v_call: TRBV5-1; clone_size: many; d_call: TRBD2; cdr3_nt: TGCGCCAGCAGCTGGGGACTAGCCACAGATACGCAGTATTTT; cdr3_aa: CASSWGLATDTQYF
j_call: TRBJ2-5; v_call: TRBV6-6; clone_size: many; d_call: -; cdr3_nt: TGTGCCAGCACCCCCAGAGAGACAGAGACCCAGTACTTC; cdr3_aa: CASTPRETETQYF
j_call: TRBJ1-1; v_call: TRBV7-2; clone_size: -; d_call: -; cdr3_nt: TGTGCCAGCAGCCGAGAACAGAGAGACACTGAAGCTTTCTTT; cdr3_aa: CASSREQRDTEAFF
j_call: TRBJ1-1; v_call: TRBV20-1; clone_size: many; d_call: TRBD1; cdr3_nt: TGCAGTGCTGTCAAACAGGGGGCGAGGATCACTGAAGCTTTCTTT; cdr3_aa: CSAVKQGARITEAFF
j_call: TRBJ1-1; v_call: TRBV14; clone_size: -; d_call: -; cdr3_nt: TGTGACAGCAGCCAAGTACGGGCCAGGGGCACTGGAGCTTTCTTT; cdr3_aa: CDSSQVRARGTGAFF
j_call: TRBJ1-3; v_call: TRBV6-5; clone_size: many; d_call: -; cdr3_nt: TGTGCCAGCAGTCCTCCGGGACTGGGCTCTGGAAACACCATATATTTT; cdr3_aa: CASSPPGLGSGNTIYF
j_call: TRBJ2-7; v_call: TRBV14; clone_size: -; d_call: TRBD1; cdr3_nt: TGTGCCAGCAGCCAAATCAGGGGGCGCTCCGAGCAGTACTTC; cdr3_aa: CASSQIRGRSEQYF
j_call: TRBJ1-1; v_call: TRBV15; clone_size: -; d_call: -; cdr3_nt: TGTGCCACCAGCAGGAGGTCAGGGTCCAACACTGAAGCTTTCTTT; cdr3_aa: CATSRRSGSNTEAFF
j_call: TRBJ1-6; v_call: TRBV20-1; clone_size: -; d_call: -; cdr3_nt: TGCAGTGCCAGGGAGGCGAGTTCACCCCTCCACTTT; cdr3_aa: CSAREASSPLHF
j_call: TRBJ1-2; v_call: TRBV10-2; clone_size: -; d_call: TRBD1; cdr3_nt: TGCGCCAGCAGTGAGCCCACAGGGGGCGAGTATGGCTACACCTTC; cdr3_aa: CASSEPTGGEYGYTF
j_call: TRBJ1-5; v_call: TRBV4-1; clone_size: once; d_call: -; cdr3_nt: TGCGCCAGCAGCCATACGCAGAGCAATCAGCCCCAGCATTTT; cdr3_aa: CASSHTQSNQPQHF
j_call: TRBJ2-7; v_call: TRBV3-1; clone_size: -; d_call: TRBD1; cdr3_nt: TGTGCCAGCAGCCTCAGAGGAGGACAGGCCTACGAGCAGTACTTC; cdr3_aa: CASSLRGGQAYEQYF
j_call: TRBJ1-4; v_call: TRBV28; clone_size: many; d_call: -; cdr3_nt: TGTGCCAGCAGTTTATGGAGCGATAATGAAAAACTGTTTTTT; cdr3_aa: CASSLWSDNEKLFF
j_call: TRBJ1-3; v_call: TRBV3-1; clone_size: -; d_call: -; cdr3_nt: TGTGCCAGCAGCCACGATTCTCAGGACTCTGGAAACACCATATATTTT; cdr3_aa: CASSHDSQDSGNTIYF
j_call: TRBJ1-1; v_call: TRBV29-1; clone_size: -; d_call: TRBD1; cdr3_nt: TGCAGCGTCGATAGGACAGGGGGCACTGAAGCTTTCTTT; cdr3_aa: CSVDRTGGTEAFF
j_call: TRBJ1-2; v_call: TRBV19; clone_size: -; d_call: -; cdr3_nt: TGTGCCGCCCGAGGGACGGTGAATGGCCACACCTTC; cdr3_aa: CAARGTVNGHTF
j_call: TRBJ2-5; v_call: TRBV7-8; clone_size: -; d_call: -; cdr3_nt: TGTGCCAGCAGCTTAGCGGTGGGGGCAGAGACCCAGTACTTC; cdr3_aa: CASSLAVGAETQYF